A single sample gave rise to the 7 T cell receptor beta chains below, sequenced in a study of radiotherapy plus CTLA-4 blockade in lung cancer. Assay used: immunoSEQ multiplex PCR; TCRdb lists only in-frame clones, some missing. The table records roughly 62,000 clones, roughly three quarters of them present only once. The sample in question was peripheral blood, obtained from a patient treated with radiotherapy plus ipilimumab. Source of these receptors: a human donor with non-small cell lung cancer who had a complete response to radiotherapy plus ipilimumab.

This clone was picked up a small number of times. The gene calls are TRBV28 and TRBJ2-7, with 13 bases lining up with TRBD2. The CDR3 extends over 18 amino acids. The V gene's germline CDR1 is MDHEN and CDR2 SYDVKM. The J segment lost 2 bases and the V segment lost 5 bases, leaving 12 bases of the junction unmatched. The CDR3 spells CASSNRGLGLAGTYEQYF. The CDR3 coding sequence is TGTGCCAGCAGTAACAGGGGATTGGGACTAGCGGGGACCTACGAGCAGTACTTC.

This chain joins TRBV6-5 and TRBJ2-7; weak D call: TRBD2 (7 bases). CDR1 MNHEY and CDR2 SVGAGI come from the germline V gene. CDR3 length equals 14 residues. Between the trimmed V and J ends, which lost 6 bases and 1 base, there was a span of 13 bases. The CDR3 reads CASRGGAYSYEQYF. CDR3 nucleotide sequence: TGTGCCAGCAGAGGGGGGGCCTATTCCTACGAGCAGTACTTC.

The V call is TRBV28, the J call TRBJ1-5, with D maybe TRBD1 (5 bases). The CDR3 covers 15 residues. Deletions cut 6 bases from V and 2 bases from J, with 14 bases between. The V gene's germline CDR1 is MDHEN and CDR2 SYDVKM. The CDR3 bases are TGTGCCAGCAGCATAATGCGGGGCCGCAATCAGCCCCAGCATTTT. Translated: CASSIMRGRNQPQHF.

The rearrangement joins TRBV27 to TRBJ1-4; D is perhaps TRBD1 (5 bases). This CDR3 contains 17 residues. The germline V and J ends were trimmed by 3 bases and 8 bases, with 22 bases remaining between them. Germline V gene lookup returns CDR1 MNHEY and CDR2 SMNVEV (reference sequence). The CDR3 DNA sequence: TGTGCCAGCAGTTTTGGCGGGAGCCCGGGGCGTGTCGAAAAACTGTTTTTT. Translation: CASSFGGSPGRVEKLFF.

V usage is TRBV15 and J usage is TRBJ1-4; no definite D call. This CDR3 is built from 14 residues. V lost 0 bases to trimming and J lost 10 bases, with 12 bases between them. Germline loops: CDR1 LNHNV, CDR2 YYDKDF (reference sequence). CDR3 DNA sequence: TGTGCCACCAGCAGAGAGGATGCAGGAGGAAAACTGTTTTTT. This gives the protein CATSREDAGGKLFF.

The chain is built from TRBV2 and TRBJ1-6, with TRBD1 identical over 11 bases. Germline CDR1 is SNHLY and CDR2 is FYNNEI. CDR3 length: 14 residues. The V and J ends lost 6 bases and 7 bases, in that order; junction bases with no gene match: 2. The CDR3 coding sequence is TGTGCCAGCAGCGGACAGGGGGCGAATTCACCCCTCCACTTT. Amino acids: CASSGQGANSPLHF.

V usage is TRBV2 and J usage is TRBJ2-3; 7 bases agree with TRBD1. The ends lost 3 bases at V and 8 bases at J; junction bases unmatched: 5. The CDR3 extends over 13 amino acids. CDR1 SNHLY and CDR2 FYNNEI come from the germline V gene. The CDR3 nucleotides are TGTGCCAGCAGTGAGACAGGGACCCTTACGCAGTATTTT. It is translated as CASSETGTLTQYF.